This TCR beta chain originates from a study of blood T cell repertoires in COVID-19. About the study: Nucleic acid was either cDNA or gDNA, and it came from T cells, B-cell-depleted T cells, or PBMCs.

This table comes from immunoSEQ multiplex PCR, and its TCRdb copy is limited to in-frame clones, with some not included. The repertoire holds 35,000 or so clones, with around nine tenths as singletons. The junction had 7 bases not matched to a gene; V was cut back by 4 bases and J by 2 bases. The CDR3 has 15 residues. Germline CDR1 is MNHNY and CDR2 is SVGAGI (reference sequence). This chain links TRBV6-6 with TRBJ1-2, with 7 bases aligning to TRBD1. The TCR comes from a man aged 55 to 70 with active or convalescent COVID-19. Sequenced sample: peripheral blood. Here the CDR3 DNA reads TGTGCCAGCAGTTCCTTGGGGACAGACAACTATGGCTACACCTTC. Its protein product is CASSSLGTDNYGYTF.